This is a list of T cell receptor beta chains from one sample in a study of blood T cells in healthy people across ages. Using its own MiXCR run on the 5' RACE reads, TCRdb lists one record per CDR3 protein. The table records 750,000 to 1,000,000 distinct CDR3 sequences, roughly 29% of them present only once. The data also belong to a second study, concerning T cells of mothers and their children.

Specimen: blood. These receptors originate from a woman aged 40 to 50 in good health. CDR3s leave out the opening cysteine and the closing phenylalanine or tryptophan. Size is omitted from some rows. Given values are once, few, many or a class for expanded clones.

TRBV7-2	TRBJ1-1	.	GSSLQWDRGTEAF
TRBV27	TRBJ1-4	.	TSSSPERVTNEKLF
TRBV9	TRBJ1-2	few	ASSAWEEANYGYT
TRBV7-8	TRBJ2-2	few	ASSIAAWPNTGELF
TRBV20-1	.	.	SALSSAGYEQY
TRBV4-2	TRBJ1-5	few	ASSSSVDRGDQPQH
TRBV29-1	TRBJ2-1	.	SVEEKLAEDEQF
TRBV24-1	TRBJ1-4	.	ATSGTDFAANEKRF
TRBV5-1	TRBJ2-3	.	ASSLEIGGSQY
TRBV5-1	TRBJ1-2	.	ASSVRGTGLPGYT
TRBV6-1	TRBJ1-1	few	AMAWGVNTEAF
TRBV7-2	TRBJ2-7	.	ASSLVGTSRGEQY
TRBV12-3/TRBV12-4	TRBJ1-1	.	ASSFLFGTGEAF
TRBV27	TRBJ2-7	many	ASRDRTFYEQY
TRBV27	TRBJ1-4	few	ASSSDRARNEKLF
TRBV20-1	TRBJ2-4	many	SASPPGDLAKNIQY
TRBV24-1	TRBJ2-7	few	ATSNHVSYEQY
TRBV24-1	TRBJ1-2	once	ATSARDHCYGYGYT
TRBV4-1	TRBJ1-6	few	ASSQDLAAYNSPLH
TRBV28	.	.	ASSPAGGSNYEQY
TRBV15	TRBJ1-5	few	ATSRDGIRGGNQPQH
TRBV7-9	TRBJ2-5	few	ASSPPRGETQY
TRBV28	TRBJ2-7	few	ASSIMGLGRRSSYEQY
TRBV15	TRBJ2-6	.	ATSRVRAAHSGANVLT
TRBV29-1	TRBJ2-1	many	SVASGGAGEQF
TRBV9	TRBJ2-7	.	ASSETGSSYEQC
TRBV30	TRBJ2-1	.	AWSVSAEPLNEQF
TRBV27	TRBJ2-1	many	ASKWTGKRNEQF
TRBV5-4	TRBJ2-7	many	ASSLNRGHYEQY
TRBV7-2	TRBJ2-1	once	ASSSRTGGAYNEQF
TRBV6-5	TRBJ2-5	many	ASSLTRGGETQY
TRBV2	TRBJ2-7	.	ASSDPMDEGSYEQY
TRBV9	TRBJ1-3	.	ASSVDPGTGNTIY
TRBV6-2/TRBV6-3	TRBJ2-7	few	ASSYFNDRALSSYEQY
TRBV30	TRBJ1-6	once	AGSPQGSKALH
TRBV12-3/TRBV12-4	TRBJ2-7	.	ASGSWASGGAYEQY
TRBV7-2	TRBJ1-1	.	ASSSGFRGATEAF
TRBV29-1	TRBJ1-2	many	SVTQGLNYGYT
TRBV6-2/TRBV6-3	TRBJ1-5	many	ASSYQGLGNQPQH
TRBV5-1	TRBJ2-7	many	ASSTEALAGRVSYEQY
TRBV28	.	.	ASRPRGGLEQY
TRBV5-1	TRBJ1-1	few	ASSSSGEGYTEAF
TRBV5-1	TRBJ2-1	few	ASSLQVSRSYNEQF
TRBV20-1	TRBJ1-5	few	SAREYMWTGDHQPQH
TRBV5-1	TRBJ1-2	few	ASSLTGGSGGYT
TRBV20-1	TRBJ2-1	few	SAMTGAASSSYNEQF
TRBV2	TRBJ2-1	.	ASTGQEAETQF
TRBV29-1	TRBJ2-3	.	SAIPDREKTDTQY
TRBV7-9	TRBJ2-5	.	ASSLGGTSGPQETQY
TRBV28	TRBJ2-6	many	ASRGGLAPSGANVLT
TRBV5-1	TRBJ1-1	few	ASSLDSSNTEAF
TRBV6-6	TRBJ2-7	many	ASRKLGADYEQY